What follows describes a single T cell receptor beta chain. The target antigen is unknown. In TCRdb, the 5' RACE reads were re-called with MiXCR into one record per CDR3 protein. Of 150,000 to 200,000 distinct CDR3 sequences listed, 9.5% to 13% are singletons. This entry belongs to a study of T-cell memory formation after mild COVID-19. About the study: The TCR clusters were mostly specific to one donor.

Study-level points and caveats: While clones contracting from day 15 to 85 were balanced between CD4 and CD8, later expanders leaned CD4+.

V dropped 6 bases and J dropped 3 bases, with 8 bases sitting between them. This CDR3 region has 13 residues. The germline V gene encodes CDR1 SGHTA and CDR2 FQGNSA. The sequencing sample was made of PBMCs or a T cell subset sorted from them (not recorded which). The chain carries TRBV7-2 and TRBJ2-2; D call uncertain. This receptor was identified in a man aged 18 to 30 who had mild COVID-19 (a few samples of this study predate the infection). Cell type and time point are not known. The CDR3 DNA reads as TGTGCCAGCAGGGAACAGTACACCGGGGAGCTGTTTTTT. This codes for CASREQYTGELFF.